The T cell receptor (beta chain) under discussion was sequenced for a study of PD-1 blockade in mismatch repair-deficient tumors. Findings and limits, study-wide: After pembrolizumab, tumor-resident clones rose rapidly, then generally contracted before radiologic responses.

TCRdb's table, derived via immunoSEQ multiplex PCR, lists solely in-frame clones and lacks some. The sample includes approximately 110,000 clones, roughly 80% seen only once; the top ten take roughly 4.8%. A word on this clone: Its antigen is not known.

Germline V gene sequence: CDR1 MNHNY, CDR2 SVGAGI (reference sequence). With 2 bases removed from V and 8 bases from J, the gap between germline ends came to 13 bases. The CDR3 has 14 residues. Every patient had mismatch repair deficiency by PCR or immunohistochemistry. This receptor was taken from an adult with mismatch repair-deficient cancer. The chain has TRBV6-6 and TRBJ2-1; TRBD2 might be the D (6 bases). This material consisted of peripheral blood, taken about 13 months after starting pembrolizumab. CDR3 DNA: TGTGCCAGCAGTTACGGGGGGTTACCCGATGAGCAGTTCTTC. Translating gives CASSYGGLPDEQFF.